This entry is about one TCR beta chain. Its antigen is not known. Each sample yielded around 9.3 x 10^4 assayed TCR templates. Clones were sequenced by immunoSEQ multiplex PCR, and TCRdb holds only the in-frame ones, with some missing. Among approximately 110,000 clones listed, just over 90% were seen once. The sample comes from a study of siplizumab effects on memory and regulatory T cells. Overall study findings and caveats: Some alloreactive sequences were traceable to unstimulated CD4+ memory cells, and siplizumab significantly reduced them. Unstimulated subsets were the mapping target of only a minor fraction of alloreactive clones. Mappable alloreactive CD4+ clones were on average 68.8% Treg-derived with siplizumab, under 30% in controls.

The source material was Tregs sorted from blood. This sequence was found in a human donor in good health.

The CDR3 DNA reads as TGTGCCAGCAGCTTGGCCCGGGACAGGACCCTAGGGGGCTACACCTTC. Amino acids: CASSLARDRTLGGYTF. The rearrangement links TRBV5-4 to TRBJ1-2; 8 bases align to TRBD1. The germline CDR1 and CDR2 sequences are SGHNT and YYREEE (reference sequence). The ends lost 0 bases at V and 8 bases at J; junction bases unmatched: 12. CDR3 length: 16 residues.